The present TCR beta chain was sequenced within a study of molecular identifiers for immune sequencing clone quantification. This clonotype showed up many times. Its antigen is unknown. Generation of bulk TCR libraries relied on previously described methods and listed TCR primers. TCRdb passed the PCR reads through MiXCR, listing each CDR3 protein once. The sample contains 85,000 to 100,000 distinct CDR3 sequences, roughly 26% of which appear only once. Study outcomes and limitations: Clonotypes topping 20 RNA copies carried over 97% of effector molecules but under 1% of naive ones. Barcode sharing among identical TCR molecules could make large clones appear smaller.

Germline CDR1 reads SGHKS; CDR2 reads YYEKEE (reference sequence). The ends lost 3 bases at V and 0 bases at J; junction bases unmatched: 3. The CDR3 is 14 residues long. The source is a human donor in good health. Some libraries in this study had Jurkat cell RNA spiked in. The source material was naive CD8+ T cells from blood, with Jurkat cell RNA spiked in. Subset denoted: FACS-sorted CD8+CD4-CCR7+CD45RA+ naive T cells. V usage is TRBV5-5 and J usage is TRBJ2-7; TRBD1 matches at 7 bases. CDR3 protein: CASSSDRDSYEQYF. The CDR3 region has the DNA TGTGCCAGCAGCTCCGACAGGGACTCCTACGAGCAGTACTTC.